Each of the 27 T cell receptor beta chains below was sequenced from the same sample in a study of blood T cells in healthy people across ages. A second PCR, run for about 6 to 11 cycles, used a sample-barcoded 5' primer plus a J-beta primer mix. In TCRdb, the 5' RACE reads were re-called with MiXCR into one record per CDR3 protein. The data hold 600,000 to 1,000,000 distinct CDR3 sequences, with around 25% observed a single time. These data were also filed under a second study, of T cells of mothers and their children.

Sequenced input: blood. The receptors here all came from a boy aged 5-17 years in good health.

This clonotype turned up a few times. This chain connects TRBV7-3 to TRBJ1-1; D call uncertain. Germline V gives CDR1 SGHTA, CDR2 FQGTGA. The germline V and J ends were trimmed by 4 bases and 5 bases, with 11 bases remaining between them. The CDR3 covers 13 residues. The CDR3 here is CASSSGLPTEAFF. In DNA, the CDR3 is TGTGCCAGCAGCTCTGGACTCCCGACTGAAGCTTTCTTT. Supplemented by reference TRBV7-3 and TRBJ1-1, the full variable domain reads GAGVSQTPSNKVTEKGKYVELRCDPISGHTALYWYRQSLGQGPEFLIYFQGTGAADDSGLPNDRFFAVRPEGSVSTLKIQRTERGDSAVYLCASSSGLPTEAFFGQGTRLTVV.

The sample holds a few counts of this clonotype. The CDR3 loop reads CASSEGLAENTDTQYF. The CDR3 DNA reads TGTGCCAGCAGTGAGGGACTAGCGGAAAACACAGATACGCAGTATTTT. The chain has TRBV6-1 and TRBJ2-3; TRBD2 agrees at 11 bases. From germline, CDR1 is MNHNS and CDR2 SASEGT. The CDR3 has 16 amino acids. The V segment lost 3 bases and the J segment 2 bases; nucleotides outside the gene matches: 4.

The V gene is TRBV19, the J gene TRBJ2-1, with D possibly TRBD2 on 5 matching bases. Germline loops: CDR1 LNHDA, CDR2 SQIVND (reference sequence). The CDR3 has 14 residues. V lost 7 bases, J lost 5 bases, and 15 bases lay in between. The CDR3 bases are TGTGCCAGTAATTTCGGACTCCCCCACAATGAGCAGTTCTTC. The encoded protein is CASNFGLPHNEQFF.

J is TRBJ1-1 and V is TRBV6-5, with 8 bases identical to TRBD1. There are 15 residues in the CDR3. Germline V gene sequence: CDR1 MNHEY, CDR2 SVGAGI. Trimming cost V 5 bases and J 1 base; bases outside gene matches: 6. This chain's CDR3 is CASSRTGIANTEAFF. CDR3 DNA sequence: TGTGCCAGCAGTCGGACAGGGATAGCGAACACTGAAGCTTTCTTT.

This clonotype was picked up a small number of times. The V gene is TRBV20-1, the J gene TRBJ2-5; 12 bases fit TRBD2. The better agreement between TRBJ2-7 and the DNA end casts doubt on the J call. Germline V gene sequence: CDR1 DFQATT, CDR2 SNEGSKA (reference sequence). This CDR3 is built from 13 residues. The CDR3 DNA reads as TGCAGCGCCAAAACTAGCGGGAGGAACGAGCAGTACTTC. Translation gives CSAKTSGRNEQYF.

CDR3 region: CASSLGQYTEAFF. For the CDR3, the DNA is TGTGCCAGCAGCTTAGGACAATACACTGAAGCTTTCTTT. This rearrangement joins TRBV7-3 to TRBJ1-1, with D perhaps matching TRBD1 (5 bases). CDR1 and CDR2 from the germline V gene are SGHTA and FQGTGA. Trimming removed 2 bases at V and 3 bases at J, with 7 bases between. The CDR3 loop spans 13 amino acids.

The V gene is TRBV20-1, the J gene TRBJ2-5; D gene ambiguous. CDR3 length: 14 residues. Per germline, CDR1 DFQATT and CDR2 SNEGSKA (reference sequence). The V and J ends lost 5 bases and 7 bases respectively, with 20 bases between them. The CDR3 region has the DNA TGCAGTGCTGACCTCGGCGGTGCCTCGGGGACCCAGTACTTC. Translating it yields CSADLGGASGTQYF.

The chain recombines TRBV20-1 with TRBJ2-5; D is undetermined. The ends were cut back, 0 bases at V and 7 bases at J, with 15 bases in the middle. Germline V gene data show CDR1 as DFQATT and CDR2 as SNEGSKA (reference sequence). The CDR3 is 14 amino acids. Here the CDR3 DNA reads TGCAGTGCTAGAGATCAACCCAGCATAATGACCCAGTACTTC. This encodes CSARDQPSIMTQYF.

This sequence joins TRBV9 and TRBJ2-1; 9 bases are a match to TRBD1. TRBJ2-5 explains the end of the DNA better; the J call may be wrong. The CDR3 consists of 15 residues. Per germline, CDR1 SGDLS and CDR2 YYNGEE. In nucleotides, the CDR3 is TGTGCCAGCAGCGTAGGGGGGACAGGGCAAGAGACCCAGTACTTC. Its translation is CASSVGGTGQETQYF.

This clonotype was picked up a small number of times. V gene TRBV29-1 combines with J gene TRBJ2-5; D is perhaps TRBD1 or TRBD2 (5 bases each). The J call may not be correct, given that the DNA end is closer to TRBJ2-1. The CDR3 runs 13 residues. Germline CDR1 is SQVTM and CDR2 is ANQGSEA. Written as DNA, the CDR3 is TGCAGCGTTGACGGGGCGAGGTCGGCCGAGCAGTTCTTC. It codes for CSVDGARSAEQFF.

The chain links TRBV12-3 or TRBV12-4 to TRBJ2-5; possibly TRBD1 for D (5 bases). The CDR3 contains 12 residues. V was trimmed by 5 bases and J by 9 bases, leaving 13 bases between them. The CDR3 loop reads CASSPTLGAQYF. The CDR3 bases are TGTGCCAGCAGTCCCACATTAGGGGCCCAGTACTTC.

The CDR3 nucleotides read TGCGCCAGCAGCCAGCCCCGGGTCCGGACTAGCGGGAGCGTTAGCACAGATACGCAGTATTTT. This translates into CASSQPRVRTSGSVSTDTQYF. J is TRBJ2-3 and V is TRBV4-1; 13 positions agree with TRBD2. Germline V CDR1 and CDR2: MGHRA, YSYEKL. The ends lost 3 bases at V and 0 bases at J; junction bases unmatched: 15. The CDR3 totals 21 residues.

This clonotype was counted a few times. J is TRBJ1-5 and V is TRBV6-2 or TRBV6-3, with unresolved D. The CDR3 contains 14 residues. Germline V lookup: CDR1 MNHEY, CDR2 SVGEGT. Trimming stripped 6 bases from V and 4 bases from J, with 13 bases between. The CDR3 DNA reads TGTGCCAGCAGCCCTTGGACTGAAAATCAGCCCCAGCATTTT. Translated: CASSPWTENQPQHF.

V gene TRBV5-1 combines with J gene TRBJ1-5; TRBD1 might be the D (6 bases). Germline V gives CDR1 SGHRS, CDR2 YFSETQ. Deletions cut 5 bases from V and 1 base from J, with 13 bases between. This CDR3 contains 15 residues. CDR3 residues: CASRVGTSSNQPQHF. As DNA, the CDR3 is TGCGCCAGCAGGGTCGGGACATCAAGCAATCAGCCCCAGCATTTT.

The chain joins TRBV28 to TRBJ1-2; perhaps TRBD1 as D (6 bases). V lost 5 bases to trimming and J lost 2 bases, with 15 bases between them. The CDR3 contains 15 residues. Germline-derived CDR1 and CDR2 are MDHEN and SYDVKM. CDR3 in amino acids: CASSHGGTKNYGYTF. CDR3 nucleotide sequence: TGTGCCAGCAGTCATGGGGGCACTAAAAACTATGGCTACACCTTC.

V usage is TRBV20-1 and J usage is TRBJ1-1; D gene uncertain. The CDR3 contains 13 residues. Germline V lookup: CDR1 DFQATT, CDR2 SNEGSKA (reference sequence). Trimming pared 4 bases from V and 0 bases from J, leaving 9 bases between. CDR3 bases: TGCAGTGCTATCCCCAGCATGAACACTGAAGCTTTCTTT. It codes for CSAIPSMNTEAFF.

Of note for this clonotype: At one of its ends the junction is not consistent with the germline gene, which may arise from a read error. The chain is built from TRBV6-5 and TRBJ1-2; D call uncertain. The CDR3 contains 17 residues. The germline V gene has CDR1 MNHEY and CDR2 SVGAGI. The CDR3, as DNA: TGTGCCAGCAGTTACGGCCATATGACGGCCCTTAGCTATGGCCACACCTTC. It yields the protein CASSYGHMTALSYGHTF.

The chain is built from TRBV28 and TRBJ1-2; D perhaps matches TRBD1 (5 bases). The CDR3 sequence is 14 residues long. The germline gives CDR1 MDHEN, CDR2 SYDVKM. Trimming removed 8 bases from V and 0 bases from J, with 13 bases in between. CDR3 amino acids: CASHRAGTNYGYTF. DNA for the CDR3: TGTGCCAGCCATCGGGCAGGGACTAACTATGGCTACACCTTC.

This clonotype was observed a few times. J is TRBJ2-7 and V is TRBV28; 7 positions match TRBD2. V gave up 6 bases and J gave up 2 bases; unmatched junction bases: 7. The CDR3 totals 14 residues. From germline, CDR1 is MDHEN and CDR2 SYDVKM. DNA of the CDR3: TGTGCCAGCAGGGGTGGCGGGGGAACCTACGAGCAGTACTTC. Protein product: CASRGGGGTYEQYF. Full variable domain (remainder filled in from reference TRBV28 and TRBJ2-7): DVKVTQSSRYLVKRTGEKVFLECVQDMDHENMFWYRQDPGLGLRLIYFSYDVKMKEKGDIPEGYSVSREKKERFSLILESASTNQTSMYLCASRGGGGTYEQYFGPGTRLTVT.

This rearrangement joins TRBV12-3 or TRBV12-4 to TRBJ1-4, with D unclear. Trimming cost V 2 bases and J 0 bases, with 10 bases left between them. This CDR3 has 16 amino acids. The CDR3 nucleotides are TGTGCCAGCAGTTTAACCGGGGTCTCAACTAATGAAAAACTGTTTTTT. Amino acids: CASSLTGVSTNEKLFF.

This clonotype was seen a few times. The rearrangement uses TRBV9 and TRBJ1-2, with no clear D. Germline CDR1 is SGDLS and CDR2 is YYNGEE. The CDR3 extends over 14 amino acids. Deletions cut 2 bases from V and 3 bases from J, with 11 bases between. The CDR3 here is CASSVGSWDYGYTF. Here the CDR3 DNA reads TGTGCCAGCAGCGTGGGTTCTTGGGACTATGGCTACACCTTC. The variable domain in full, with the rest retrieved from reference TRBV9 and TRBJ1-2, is DSGVTQTPKHLITATGQRVTLRCSPRSGDLSVYWYQQSLDQGLQFLIQYYNGEERAKGNILERFSAQQFPDLHSELNLSSLELGDSALYFCASSVGSWDYGYTFGSGTRLTVV.

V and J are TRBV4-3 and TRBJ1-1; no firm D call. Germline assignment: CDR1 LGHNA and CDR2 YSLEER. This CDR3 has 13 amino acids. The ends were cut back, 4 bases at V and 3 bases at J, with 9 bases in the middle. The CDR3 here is CASSRSFDTEAFF. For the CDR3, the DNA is TGCGCCAGCAGCCGGAGCTTCGACACTGAAGCTTTCTTT.

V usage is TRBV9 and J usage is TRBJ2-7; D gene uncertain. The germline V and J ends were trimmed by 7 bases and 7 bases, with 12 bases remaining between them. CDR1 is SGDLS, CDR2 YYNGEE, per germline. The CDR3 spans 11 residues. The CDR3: CASADGGEQYF. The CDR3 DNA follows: TGTGCCAGCGCCGACGGTGGTGAGCAGTACTTC.

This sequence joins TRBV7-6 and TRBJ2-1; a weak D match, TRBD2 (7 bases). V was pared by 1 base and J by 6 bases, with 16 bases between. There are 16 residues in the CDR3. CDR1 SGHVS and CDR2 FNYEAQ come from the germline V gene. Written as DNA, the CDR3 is TGTGCCAGCAGCTTAGGGGCGCCGGGGGGCGGCAATGAGCAGTTCTTC. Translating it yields CASSLGAPGGGNEQFF.

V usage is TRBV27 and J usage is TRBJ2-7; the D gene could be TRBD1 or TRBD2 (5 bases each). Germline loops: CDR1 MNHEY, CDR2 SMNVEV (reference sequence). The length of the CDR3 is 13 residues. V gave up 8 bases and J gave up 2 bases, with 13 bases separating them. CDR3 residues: CASGRDGAYEQYF. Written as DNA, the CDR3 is TGTGCCAGCGGCCGGGACGGGGCCTACGAGCAGTACTTC.

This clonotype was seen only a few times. CDR3 nucleotides: TGTGCCAGCTCACCCTCGACTAGCCGGGAAGCTACAGATACGCAGTATTTT. This gives the protein CASSPSTSREATDTQYF. The chain couples TRBV18 to TRBJ2-3, with TRBD2 matching 7 bases. Germline CDR1 is KGHSH and CDR2 is LQKENI. The junction had 12 bases not matched to a gene; V was cut back by 3 bases and J by 3 bases. The CDR3 runs 17 residues. The full variable domain, with the rest looked up from reference TRBV18 and TRBJ2-3, is NAGVMQNPRHLVRRRGQEARLRCSPMKGHSHVYWYRQLPEEGLKFMVYLQKENIIDESGMPKERFSAEFPKEGPSILRIQQVVRGDSAAYFCASSPSTSREATDTQYFGPGTRLTVL.

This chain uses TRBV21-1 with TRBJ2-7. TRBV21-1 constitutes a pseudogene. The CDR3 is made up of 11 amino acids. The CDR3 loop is CASSKVNEQYF. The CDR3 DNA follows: TGTGCCAGCAGCAAAGTGAACGAGCAGTACTTC.